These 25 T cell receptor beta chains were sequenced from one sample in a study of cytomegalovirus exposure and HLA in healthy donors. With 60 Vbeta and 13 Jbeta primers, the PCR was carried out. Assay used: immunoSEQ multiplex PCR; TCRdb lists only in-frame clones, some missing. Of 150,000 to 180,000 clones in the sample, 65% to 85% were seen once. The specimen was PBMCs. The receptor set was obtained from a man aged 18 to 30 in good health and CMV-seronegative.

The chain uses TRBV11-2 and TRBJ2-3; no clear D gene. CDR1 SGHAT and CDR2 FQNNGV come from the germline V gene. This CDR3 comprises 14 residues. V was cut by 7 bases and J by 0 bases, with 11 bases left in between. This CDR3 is CASNLRLSTDTQYF. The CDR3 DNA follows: TGTGCCAGCAATTTGAGGCTCAGCACAGATACGCAGTATTTT.

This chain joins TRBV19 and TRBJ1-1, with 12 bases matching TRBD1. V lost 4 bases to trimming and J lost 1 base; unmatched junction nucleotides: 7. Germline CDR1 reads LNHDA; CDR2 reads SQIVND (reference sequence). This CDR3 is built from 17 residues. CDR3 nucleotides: TGTGCCAGTAGTAGGGGACAGGGGGCGAATCGGAACACTGAAGCTTTCTTT. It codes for CASSRGQGANRNTEAFF.

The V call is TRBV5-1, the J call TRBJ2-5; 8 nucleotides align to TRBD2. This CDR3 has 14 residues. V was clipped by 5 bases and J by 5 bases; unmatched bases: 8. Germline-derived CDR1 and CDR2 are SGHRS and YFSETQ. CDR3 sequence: CASRPGLEQETQYF. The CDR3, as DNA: TGCGCCAGCAGACCGGGACTAGAGCAGGAGACCCAGTACTTC.

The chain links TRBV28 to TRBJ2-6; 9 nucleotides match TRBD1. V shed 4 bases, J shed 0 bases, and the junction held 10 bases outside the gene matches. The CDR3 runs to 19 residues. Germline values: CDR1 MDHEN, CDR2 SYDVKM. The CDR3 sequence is CASSSNRGQGISGANVLTF. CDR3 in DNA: TGTGCCAGCAGTTCCAACCGAGGACAGGGGATCTCTGGGGCCAACGTCCTGACTTTC.

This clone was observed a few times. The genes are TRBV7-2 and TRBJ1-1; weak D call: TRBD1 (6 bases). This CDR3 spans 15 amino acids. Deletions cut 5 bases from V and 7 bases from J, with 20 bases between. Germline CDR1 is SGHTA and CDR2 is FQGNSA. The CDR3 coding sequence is TGTGCCAGCAGCCCTAGTGGAGCGGGGGCCTTTGAAGCTTTCTTT. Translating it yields CASSPSGAGAFEAFF.

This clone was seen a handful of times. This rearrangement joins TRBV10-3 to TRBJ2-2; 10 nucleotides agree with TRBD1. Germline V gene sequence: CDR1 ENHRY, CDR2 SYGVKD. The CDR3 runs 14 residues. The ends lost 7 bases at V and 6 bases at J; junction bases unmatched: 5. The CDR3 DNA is TGTGCCATCACGGACAGGGGGAGGGCCGGGGAGCTGTTTTTT. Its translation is CAITDRGRAGELFF.

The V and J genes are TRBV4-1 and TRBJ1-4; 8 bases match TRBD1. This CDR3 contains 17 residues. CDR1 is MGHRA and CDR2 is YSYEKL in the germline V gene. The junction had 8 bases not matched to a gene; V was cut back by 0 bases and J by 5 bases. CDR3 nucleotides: TGCGCCAGCAGCCAAGATTTTCTAGGACAGGGAAATGAAAAACTGTTTTTT. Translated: CASSQDFLGQGNEKLFF.

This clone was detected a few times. CDR3 DNA sequence: TGTGCCAGCTCACCACTCCGGGTGTACCAAGAGACCCAGTACTTC. Translation: CASSPLRVYQETQYF. This chain connects TRBV18 to TRBJ2-5; D is uncertain. Looked up from germline, CDR1 is KGHSH and CDR2 is LQKENI. The germline V and J ends were trimmed by 1 base and 0 bases, with 9 bases remaining between them. This CDR3 has 15 residues.

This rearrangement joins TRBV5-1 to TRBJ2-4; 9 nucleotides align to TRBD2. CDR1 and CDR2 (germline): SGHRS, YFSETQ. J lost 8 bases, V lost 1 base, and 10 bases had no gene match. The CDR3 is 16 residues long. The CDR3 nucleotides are TGCGCCAGCAGCTTGATGTCGGGAGGCGGGAGGGACATTCAGTACTTC. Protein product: CASSLMSGGGRDIQYF.

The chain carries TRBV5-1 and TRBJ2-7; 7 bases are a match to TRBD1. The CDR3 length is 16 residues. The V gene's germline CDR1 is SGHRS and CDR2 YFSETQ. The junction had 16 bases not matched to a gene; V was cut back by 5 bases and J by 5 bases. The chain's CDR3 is CASRRTEDRLGNEQYF. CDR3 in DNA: TGCGCCAGCAGACGGACCGAGGACAGGCTTGGTAACGAGCAGTACTTC. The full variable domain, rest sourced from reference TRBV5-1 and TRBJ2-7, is KAGVTQTPRYLIKTRGQQVTLSCSPISGHRSVSWYQQTPGQGLQFLFEYFSETQRNKGNFPGRFSGRQFSNSRSEMNVSTLELGDSALYLCASRRTEDRLGNEQYFGPGTRLTVT.

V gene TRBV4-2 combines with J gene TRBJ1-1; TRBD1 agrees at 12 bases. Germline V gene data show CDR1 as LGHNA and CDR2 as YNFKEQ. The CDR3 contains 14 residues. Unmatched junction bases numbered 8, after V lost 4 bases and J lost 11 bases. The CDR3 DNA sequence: TGTGCCAGCAGCCTTCCCGGGGGACAGGGGGCGGCTTTCTTT. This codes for CASSLPGGQGAAFF.

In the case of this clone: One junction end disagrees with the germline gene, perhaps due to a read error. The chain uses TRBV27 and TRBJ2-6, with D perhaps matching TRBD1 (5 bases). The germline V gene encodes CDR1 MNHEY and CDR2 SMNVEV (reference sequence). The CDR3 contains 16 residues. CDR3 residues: CASSIVWVSGANGLTF. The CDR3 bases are TGTGCCAGCTCCATCGTATGGGTCTCTGGGGCCAACGGCCTGACTTTC.

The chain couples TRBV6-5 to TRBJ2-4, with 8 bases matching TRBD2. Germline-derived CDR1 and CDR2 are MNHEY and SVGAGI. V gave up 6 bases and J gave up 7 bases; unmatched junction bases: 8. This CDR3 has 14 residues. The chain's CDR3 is CASSPGGDFNIQYF. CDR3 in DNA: TGTGCCAGCAGCCCCGGGGGGGACTTTAACATTCAGTACTTC.

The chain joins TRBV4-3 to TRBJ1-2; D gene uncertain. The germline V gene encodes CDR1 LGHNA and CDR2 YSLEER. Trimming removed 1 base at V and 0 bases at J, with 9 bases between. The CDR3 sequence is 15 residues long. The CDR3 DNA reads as TGCGCCAGCAGCCAAGGGAGTTCGGCTAACTATGGCTACACCTTC. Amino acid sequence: CASSQGSSANYGYTF.

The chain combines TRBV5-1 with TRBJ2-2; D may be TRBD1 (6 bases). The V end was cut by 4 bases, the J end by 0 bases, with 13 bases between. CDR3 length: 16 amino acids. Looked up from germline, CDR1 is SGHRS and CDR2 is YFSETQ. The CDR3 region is CASSHDRNPNTGELFF. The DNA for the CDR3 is TGCGCCAGCAGCCATGACAGGAACCCGAACACCGGGGAGCTGTTTTTT.

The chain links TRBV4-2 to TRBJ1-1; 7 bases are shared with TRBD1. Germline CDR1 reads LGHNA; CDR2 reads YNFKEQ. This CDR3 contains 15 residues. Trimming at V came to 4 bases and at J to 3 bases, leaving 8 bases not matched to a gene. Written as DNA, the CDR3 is TGTGCCAGCAGCCCTTACAGGGGTGGGGACACTGAAGCTTTCTTT. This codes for CASSPYRGGDTEAFF.

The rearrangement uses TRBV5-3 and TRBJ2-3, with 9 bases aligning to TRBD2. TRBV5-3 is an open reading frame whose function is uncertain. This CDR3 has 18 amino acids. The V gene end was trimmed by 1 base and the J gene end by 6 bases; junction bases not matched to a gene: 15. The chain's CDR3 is CARSLNLHGSGGSDTQYF. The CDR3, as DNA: TGTGCCAGAAGCTTGAATCTCCATGGTAGCGGGGGTTCTGATACGCAGTATTTT.

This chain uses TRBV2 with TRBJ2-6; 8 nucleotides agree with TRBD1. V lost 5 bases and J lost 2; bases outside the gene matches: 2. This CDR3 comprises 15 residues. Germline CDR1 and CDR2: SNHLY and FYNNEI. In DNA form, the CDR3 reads TGTGCCAGCAGTCTACAGGGGGCTGGGGCCAACGTCCTGACTTTC. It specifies CASSLQGAGANVLTF. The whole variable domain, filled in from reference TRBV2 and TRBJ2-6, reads EPEVTQTPSHQVTQMGQEVILRCVPISNHLYFYWYRQILGQKVEFLVSFYNNEISEKSEIFDDQFSVERPDGSNFTLKIRSTKLEDSAMYFCASSLQGAGANVLTFGAGSRLTVL.

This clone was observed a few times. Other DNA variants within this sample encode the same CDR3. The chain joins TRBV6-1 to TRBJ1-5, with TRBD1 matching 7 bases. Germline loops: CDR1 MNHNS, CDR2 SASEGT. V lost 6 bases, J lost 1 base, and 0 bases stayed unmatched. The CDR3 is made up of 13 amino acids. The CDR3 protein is CASRGQSNQPQHF. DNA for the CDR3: TGTGCCAGCAGGGGACAGAGCAATCAGCCCCAGCATTTT.

CDR3 region: CASSQVPSGSNSYEQYF. In DNA form, the CDR3 reads TGCGCCAGCAGCCAAGTTCCCTCCGGGTCGAACTCCTACGAGCAGTACTTC. The V and J genes are TRBV4-3 and TRBJ2-7, with D hard to call. V was shortened by 1 base and J by 0 bases, with 16 bases between the two germline ends. Germline V CDR1 and CDR2: LGHNA, YSLEER. This CDR3 contains 17 residues.

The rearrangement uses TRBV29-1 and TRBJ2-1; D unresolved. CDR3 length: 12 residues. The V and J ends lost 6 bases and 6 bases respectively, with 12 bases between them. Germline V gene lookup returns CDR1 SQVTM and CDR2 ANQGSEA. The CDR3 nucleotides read TGCAGCGTGACCGTACAGACCAATGAGCAGTTCTTC. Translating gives CSVTVQTNEQFF.

The CDR3 nucleotides are TGTGCCAGCAAGGCCGGGACAGGACAGTTCGATGAGCAGTTCTTC. Translation: CASKAGTGQFDEQFF. V is TRBV2 and J is TRBJ2-1; TRBD1 agrees at 8 bases. The V gene's germline CDR1 is SNHLY and CDR2 FYNNEI. Trimming removed 7 bases from V and 8 bases from J; junction bases left unmatched: 13. The CDR3 runs 15 residues.

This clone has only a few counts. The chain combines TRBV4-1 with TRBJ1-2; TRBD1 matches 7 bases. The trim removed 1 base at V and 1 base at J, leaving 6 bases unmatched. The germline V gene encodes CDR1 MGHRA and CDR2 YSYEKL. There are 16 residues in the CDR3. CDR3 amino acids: CASSQGRDSFNYGYTF. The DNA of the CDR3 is TGCGCCAGCAGCCAAGGGCGGGACAGTTTTAACTATGGCTACACCTTC.

CDR3 sequence reads: CASSGEAGNWETQYF. The CDR3 DNA reads as TGTGCCAGCAGTGGAGAAGCGGGGAATTGGGAGACCCAGTACTTC. V and J are TRBV2 and TRBJ2-5; 7 nucleotides align to TRBD2. CDR3 length equals 15 residues. J gave up 5 bases and V 4 bases, and 10 bases lay outside the gene matches. Germline assignment: CDR1 SNHLY and CDR2 FYNNEI.

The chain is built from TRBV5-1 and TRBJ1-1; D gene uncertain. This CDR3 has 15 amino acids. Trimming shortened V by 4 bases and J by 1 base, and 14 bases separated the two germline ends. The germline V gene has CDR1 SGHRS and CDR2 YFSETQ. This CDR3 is CASSPRPGSNTEAFF. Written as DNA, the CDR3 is TGCGCCAGCAGCCCCCGCCCCGGGTCGAACACTGAAGCTTTCTTT.